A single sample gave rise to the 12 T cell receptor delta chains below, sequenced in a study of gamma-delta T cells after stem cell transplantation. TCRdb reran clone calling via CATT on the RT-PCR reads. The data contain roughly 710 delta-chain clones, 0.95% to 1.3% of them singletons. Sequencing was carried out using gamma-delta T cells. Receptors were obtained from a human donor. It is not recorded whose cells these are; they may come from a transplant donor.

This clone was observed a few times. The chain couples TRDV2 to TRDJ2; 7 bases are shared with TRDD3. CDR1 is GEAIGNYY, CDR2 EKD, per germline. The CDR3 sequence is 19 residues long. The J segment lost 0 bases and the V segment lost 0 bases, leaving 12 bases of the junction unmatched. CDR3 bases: TGTGCCTGTGACACCGTGCTGGGGGCCACCCCCTCTTTGACAGCACAACTCTTCTTT. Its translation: CACDTVLGATPSLTAQLFF.

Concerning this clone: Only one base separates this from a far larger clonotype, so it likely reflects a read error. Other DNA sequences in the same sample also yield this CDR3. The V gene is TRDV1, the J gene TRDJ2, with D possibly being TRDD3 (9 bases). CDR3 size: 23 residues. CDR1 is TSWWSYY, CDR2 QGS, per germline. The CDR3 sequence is CALGERSGFLRYWGTSLTAQLFF. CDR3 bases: TGTGCCCTTGGGGAACGCTCGGGCTTCCTACGATACTGGGGGACCTCTTTGACAGCACAACTCTTCTTT.

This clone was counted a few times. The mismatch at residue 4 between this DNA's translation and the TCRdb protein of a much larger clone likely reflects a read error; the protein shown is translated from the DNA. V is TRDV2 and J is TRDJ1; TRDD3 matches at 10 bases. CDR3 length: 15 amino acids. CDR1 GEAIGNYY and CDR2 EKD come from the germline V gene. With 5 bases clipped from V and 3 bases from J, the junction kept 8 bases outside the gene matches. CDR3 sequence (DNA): TGTGCCTGTGGCAGTCTGGGGGATAGATCCGATAAACTCATCTTT. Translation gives CACGSLGDRSDKLIF.

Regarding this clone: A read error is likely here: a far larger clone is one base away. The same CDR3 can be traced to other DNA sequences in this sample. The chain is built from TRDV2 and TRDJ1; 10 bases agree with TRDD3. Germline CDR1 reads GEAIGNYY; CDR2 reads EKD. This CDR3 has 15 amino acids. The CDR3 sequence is CACDSLGDRSDKLIF. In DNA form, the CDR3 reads TGTGCCTGTGACAGTCTGGGGGATAGATCCGATAAGCTCATCTTT.

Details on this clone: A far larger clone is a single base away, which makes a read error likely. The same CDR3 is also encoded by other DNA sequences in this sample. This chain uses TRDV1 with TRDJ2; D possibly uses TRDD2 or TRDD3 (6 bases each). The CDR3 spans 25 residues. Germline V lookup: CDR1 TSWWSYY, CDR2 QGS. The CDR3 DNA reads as TGTGCTCTTGGGGAAAATCCTACTAAGACTGTCCTAATTCTAGGATACCGCCTTTTGACAGCACAGCTCTTCTTT. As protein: CALGENPTKTVLILGYRLLTAQLFF.

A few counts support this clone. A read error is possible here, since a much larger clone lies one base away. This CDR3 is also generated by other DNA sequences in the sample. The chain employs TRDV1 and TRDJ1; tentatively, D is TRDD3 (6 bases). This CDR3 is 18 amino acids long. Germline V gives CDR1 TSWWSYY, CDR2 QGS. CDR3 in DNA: TGCGCTCTTGGGGAAATGTCGCCTTGGGGGCCTGGGACCGATAAACTCATCTTT. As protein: CALGEMSPWGPGTDKLIF.

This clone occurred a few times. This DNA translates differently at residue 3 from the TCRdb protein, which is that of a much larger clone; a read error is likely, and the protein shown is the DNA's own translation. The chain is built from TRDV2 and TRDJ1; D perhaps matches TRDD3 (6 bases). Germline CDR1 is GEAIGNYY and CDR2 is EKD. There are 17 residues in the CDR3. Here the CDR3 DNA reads TGTGCCTATGACACCGTCGTTAGGGGATCCAGCACCGATAAACTCATCTTT. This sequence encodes CAYDTVVRGSSTDKLIF.

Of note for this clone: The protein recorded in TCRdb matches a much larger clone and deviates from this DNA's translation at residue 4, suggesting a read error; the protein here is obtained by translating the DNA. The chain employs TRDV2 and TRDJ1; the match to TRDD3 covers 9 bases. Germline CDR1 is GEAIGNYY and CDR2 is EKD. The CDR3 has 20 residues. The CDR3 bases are TGTGCCTGTGGCACCTTGCCTACCCCACTTACTGGGGGACTTACCGATAAACTCATCTTT. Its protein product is CACGTLPTPLTGGLTDKLIF.

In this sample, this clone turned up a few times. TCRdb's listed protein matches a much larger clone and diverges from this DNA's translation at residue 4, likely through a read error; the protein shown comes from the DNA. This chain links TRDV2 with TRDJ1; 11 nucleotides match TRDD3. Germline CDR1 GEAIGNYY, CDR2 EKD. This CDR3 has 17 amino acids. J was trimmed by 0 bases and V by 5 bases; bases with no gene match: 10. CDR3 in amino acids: CACGPVGDTTHTDKLIF. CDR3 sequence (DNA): TGTGCCTGTGGCCCCGTGGGGGATACGACCCACACCGATAAACTCATCTTT.

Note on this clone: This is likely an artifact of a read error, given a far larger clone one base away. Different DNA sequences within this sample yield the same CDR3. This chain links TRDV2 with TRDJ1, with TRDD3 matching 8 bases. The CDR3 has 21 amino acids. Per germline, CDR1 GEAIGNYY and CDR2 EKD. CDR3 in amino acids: CACDPILNWGSMGTYTDKLIF. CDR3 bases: TGTGCCTGTGACCCCATCCTAAACTGGGGGTCCATGGGAACGTACACCGACAAACTCATCTTT.

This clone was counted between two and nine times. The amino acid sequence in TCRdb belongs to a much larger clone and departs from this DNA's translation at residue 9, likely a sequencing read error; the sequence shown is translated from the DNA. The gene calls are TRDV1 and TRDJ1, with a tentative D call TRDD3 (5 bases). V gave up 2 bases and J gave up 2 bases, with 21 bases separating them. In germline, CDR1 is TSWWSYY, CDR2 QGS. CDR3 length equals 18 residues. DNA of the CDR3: TGTGCTCTTGGGGAAATGTCGCCTCGGGGGCCTGGGACCGATAAACTCATCTTT. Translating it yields CALGEMSPRGPGTDKLIF.

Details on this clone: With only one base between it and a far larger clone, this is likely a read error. The CDR3 spells CARDTVGGRPTDKLIF. The CDR3 DNA is TGTGCCCGTGACACCGTTGGGGGACGTCCTACCGATAAACTCATCTTT. The chain is built from TRDV2 and TRDJ1; 7 positions agree with TRDD3. This CDR3 has 16 residues. In germline, CDR1 is GEAIGNYY, CDR2 EKD.